What follows are 18 T cell receptor beta chains derived from one specimen sequenced in a study of T cell responses to AZD1222 COVID-19 vaccine. This table comes from immunoSEQ multiplex PCR, and its TCRdb copy is limited to in-frame clones, with some not included. The sample holds 75,000 to 100,000 clones, around 89% seen once. Sequenced material: peripheral blood, taken on day 0 of AZD1222 vaccination. These receptors all come from an adult in good health.

The chain is built from TRBV7-3 and TRBJ2-7; no definite D call. V was cut by 0 bases and J by 4 bases, with 7 bases left in between. In germline, CDR1 is SGHTA, CDR2 FQGTGA. The CDR3 length is 13 residues. The CDR3 protein is CASSLTRQYEQYF. Written as DNA, the CDR3 is TGTGCCAGCAGCTTAACTCGACAATACGAGCAGTACTTC.

The rearrangement uses TRBV7-3 and TRBJ2-5; possible D gene TRBD2, 5 bases. The germline gives CDR1 SGHTA, CDR2 FQGTGA. The CDR3 totals 16 residues. Trimming removed 4 bases at V and 7 bases at J, with 22 bases between. The CDR3 DNA is TGTGCCAGCAGCTCACCATGCGGGTTCCCCCCGGGGACCCAGTACTTC. Translated: CASSSPCGFPPGTQYF.

The rearrangement joins TRBV2 to TRBJ1-1; D is perhaps TRBD1 (6 bases). Germline V gene data show CDR1 as SNHLY and CDR2 as FYNNEI. The germline V and J ends were trimmed by 9 bases and 8 bases, with 31 bases remaining between them. The CDR3 spans 17 residues. CDR3 sequence: CASVFFSGGQRNSEAFF. CDR3 DNA: TGTGCCAGTGTATTTTTTTCGGGGGGCCAAAGAAACTCGGAAGCTTTCTTT.

The chain carries TRBV7-8 and TRBJ2-7; D might be TRBD1 (5 bases). V lost 1 base and J 4 bases, leaving 17 bases between the germline ends. There are 16 residues in the CDR3. CDR1 and CDR2 from the germline V gene are SGHVS and FQNEAQ. CDR3 DNA: TGTGCCAGCAGCTTAGTCAGGGTTGGGGTATTATACGAGCAGTACTTC. Protein product: CASSLVRVGVLYEQYF.

Only one count was recorded for this clone. V is TRBV5-1 and J is TRBJ2-1; 10 bases agree with TRBD2. Germline V gene data show CDR1 as SGHRS and CDR2 as YFSETQ. CDR3 length: 14 residues. Trimming took 0 bases from V and 9 from J; bases not matched to a gene: 3. Here the CDR3 DNA reads TGCGCCAGCAGCTTGGGGTTAGCGGGAGGTGAGCAGTTCTTC. Encoded protein: CASSLGLAGGEQFF.

This clone was observed a few times. V gene TRBV21-1 combines with J gene TRBJ2-3; TRBD2 was called by the table and not checked on the DNA. TRBV21-1 is a pseudogene locus. The CDR3 length is 16 residues. DNA of the CDR3: TGTGCCAGCCAGACTAGCGGGAGGGCCCGCGCAGATACGCAGTATTTT. This encodes CASQTSGRARADTQYF.

This clone has just one count. This chain uses TRBV20-1 with TRBJ1-1, with D uncertain. The CDR3 runs 10 residues. Germline V gives CDR1 DFQATT, CDR2 SNEGSKA (reference sequence). V was trimmed by 5 bases and J by 2 bases, leaving 3 bases between them. Written as DNA, the CDR3 is TGCAGTGCTGAAAACACTGAAGCTTTCTTT. Residues: CSAENTEAFF.

The chain employs TRBV18 and TRBJ1-1; the match to TRBD1 covers 8 bases. Germline V lookup: CDR1 KGHSH, CDR2 LQKENI. The CDR3 loop spans 16 amino acids. The V and J ends lost 0 bases and 1 base, in that order; junction bases with no gene match: 4. CDR3 sequence reads: CASSPPGQGWNTEAFF. The DNA of the CDR3 is TGTGCCAGCTCACCACCAGGACAGGGCTGGAACACTGAAGCTTTCTTT.

The chain joins TRBV9 to TRBJ1-4; no firm D call. Germline V gene sequence: CDR1 SGDLS, CDR2 YYNGEE. Trimming took 0 bases from V and 0 from J, leaving 6 bases between them. This CDR3 is 15 amino acids long. CDR3 region: CASSVGGTTNEKLFF. The CDR3 coding sequence is TGTGCCAGCAGCGTAGGAGGGACAACTAATGAAAAACTGTTTTTT. Full variable domain (missing parts from reference TRBV9 and TRBJ1-4): DSGVTQTPKHLITATGQRVTLRCSPRSGDLSVYWYQQSLDQGLQFLIQYYNGEERAKGNILERFSAQQFPDLHSELNLSSLELGDSALYFCASSVGGTTNEKLFFGSGTQLSVL.

The chain is built from TRBV6-2 or TRBV6-3 and TRBJ2-7; D is perhaps TRBD1 or TRBD2 (5 bases each). The CDR3 consists of 15 residues. The germline V gene encodes CDR1 MNHEY and CDR2 SVGEGT. Trimming removed 5 bases from V and 0 bases from J, with 14 bases in between. CDR3 amino acids: CASSGPGTDSYEQYF. CDR3 nucleotides: TGTGCCAGCAGTGGTCCCGGGACGGACTCCTACGAGCAGTACTTC.

The V and J genes are TRBV2 and TRBJ1-4; D ambiguous. The V end was cut by 3 bases, the J end by 0 bases, with 11 bases between. CDR1 is SNHLY, CDR2 FYNNEI, per germline. This CDR3 is built from 16 residues. The CDR3 nucleotides read TGTGCCAGCAGTGATAGCCAGATTGCAACTAATGAAAAACTGTTTTTT. Translation: CASSDSQIATNEKLFF.

Note on this clone: Other DNA sequences of this sample code for an identical CDR3. V is TRBV19 and J is TRBJ1-5; no reliable D call. Germline V gene data show CDR1 as LNHDA and CDR2 as SQIVND (reference sequence). Between the trimmed V and J ends, which lost 0 bases and 4 bases, there was a span of 10 bases. The CDR3 is 15 amino acids. CDR3 nucleotide sequence: TGTGCCAGTAGTATAGATCGTGGTGGGAATCAGCCCCAGCATTTT. Its translation is CASSIDRGGNQPQHF.

This clone appeared a single time. This chain uses TRBV7-2 with TRBJ2-1, with unresolved D. Germline V gene data show CDR1 as SGHTA and CDR2 as FQGNSA. The V end was cut by 2 bases, the J end by 8 bases, with 13 bases between. CDR3 length: 14 amino acids. The CDR3, as DNA: TGTGCCAGCAGCTTAATGTATCGGGTGGATGAGCAGTTCTTC. It translates to CASSLMYRVDEQFF.

CDR3 loop: CASSSHEGLQGVGNTIYF. CDR3 nucleotides: TGTGCCAGCAGTAGTCACGAAGGGTTACAGGGGGTCGGGAACACCATATATTTT. V usage is TRBV28 and J usage is TRBJ1-3, with 8 bases matching TRBD1. The CDR3 totals 18 residues. The germline gives CDR1 MDHEN, CDR2 SYDVKM. V dropped 5 bases and J dropped 7; count of bases not matched to a gene: 19.

The V call is TRBV29-1, the J call TRBJ2-1; no clear D. From germline, CDR1 is SQVTM and CDR2 ANQGSEA. Trimming took 6 bases from V and 3 from J, leaving 9 bases between them. The CDR3 is 12 amino acids. As DNA, the CDR3 is TGCAGCGTCCCCGGAAACTACAATGAGCAGTTCTTC. It yields the protein CSVPGNYNEQFF.

The genes are TRBV11-1 and TRBJ1-1, with D hard to call. Germline CDR1 SGHAT, CDR2 FQDESV (reference sequence). This CDR3 is built from 16 residues. V was cut by 5 bases and J by 4 bases, with 20 bases left in between. CDR3 sequence (DNA): TGTGCCAGCAGCCCAGATAAGATTTCACGGACCACTGAAGCTTTCTTT. Translated: CASSPDKISRTTEAFF.

DNA of the CDR3: TGTGCCAGCAGCTCCTGGAGCACCGGGGAGCTGTTTTTT. Translating it yields CASSSWSTGELFF. The chain joins TRBV7-2 to TRBJ2-2, with D unresolved. V gave up 4 bases and J gave up 4 bases, with 7 bases separating them. CDR3 size: 13 residues. Germline values: CDR1 SGHTA, CDR2 FQGNSA.

This rearrangement joins TRBV3-1 (or the pseudogene TRBV3-2) to TRBJ2-2; 11 bases agree with TRBD1. Germline CDR1 LGHDT, CDR2 YNNKEL (reference sequence). This CDR3 spans 16 amino acids. J was trimmed by 8 bases and V by 4 bases; bases with no gene match: 9. In DNA form, the CDR3 reads TGTGCCAGCAGCCTAGCCGGGACAGGGGGATCAGGGGAGCTGTTTTTT. It codes for CASSLAGTGGSGELFF.